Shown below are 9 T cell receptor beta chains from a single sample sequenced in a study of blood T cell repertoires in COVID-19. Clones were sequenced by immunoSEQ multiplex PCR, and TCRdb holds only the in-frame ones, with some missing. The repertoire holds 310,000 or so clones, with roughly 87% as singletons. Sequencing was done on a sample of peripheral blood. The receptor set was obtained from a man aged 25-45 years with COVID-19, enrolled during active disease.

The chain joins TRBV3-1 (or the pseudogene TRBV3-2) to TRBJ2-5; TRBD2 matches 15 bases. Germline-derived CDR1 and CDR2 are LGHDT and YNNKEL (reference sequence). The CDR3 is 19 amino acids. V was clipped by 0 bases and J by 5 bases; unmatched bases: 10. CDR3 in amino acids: CASSQDLGTSGGQGETQYF. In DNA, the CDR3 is TGTGCCAGCAGCCAAGATCTAGGGACTAGCGGGGGGCAAGGGGAGACCCAGTACTTC.

Here the CDR3 DNA reads TGTGCCAGCACACCACCGTCAGGGGAGACAGATACGCAGTATTTT. This translates into CASTPPSGETDTQYF. The rearrangement joins TRBV6-5 to TRBJ2-3, with D possibly matching TRBD1 (6 bases). V lost 7 bases and J lost 3, with 17 bases in between. CDR3 length equals 15 residues. Germline V CDR1 and CDR2: MNHEY, SVGAGI.

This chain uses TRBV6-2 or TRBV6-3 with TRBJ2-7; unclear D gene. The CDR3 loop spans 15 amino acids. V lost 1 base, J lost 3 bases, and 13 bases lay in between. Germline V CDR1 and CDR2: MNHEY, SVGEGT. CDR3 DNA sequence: TGTGCCAGCAGTTACTTACAGCCCTCCTACTACGAGCAGTACTTC. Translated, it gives CASSYLQPSYYEQYF.

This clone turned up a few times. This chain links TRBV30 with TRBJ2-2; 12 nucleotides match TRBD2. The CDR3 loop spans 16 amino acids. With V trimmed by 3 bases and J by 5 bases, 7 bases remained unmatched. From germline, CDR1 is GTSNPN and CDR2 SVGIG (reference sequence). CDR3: CAWRGLAGVMTGELFF. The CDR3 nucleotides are TGTGCCTGGAGGGGACTAGCGGGTGTAATGACCGGGGAGCTGTTTTTT.

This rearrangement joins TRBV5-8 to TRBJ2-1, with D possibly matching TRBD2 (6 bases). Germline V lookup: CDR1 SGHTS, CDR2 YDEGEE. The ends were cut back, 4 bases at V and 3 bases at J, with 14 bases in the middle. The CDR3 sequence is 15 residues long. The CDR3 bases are TGTGCCAGCAGCCCCCCCGGGAGCGACTACAATGAGCAGTTCTTC. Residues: CASSPPGSDYNEQFF.

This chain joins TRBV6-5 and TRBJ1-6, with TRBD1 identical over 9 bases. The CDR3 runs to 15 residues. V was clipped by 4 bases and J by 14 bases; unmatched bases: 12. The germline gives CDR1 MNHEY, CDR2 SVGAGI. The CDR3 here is CASSSPTGGVLTLHF. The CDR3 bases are TGTGCCAGCAGTTCTCCGACAGGGGGAGTGTTAACCCTCCACTTT.

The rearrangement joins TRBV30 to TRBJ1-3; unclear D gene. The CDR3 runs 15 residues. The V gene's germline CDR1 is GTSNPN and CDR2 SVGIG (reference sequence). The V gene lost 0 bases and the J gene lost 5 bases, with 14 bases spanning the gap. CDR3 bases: TGTGCCTGGAGTGTTTCCGGCAGTACTAGAAACACCATATATTTT. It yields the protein CAWSVSGSTRNTIYF.

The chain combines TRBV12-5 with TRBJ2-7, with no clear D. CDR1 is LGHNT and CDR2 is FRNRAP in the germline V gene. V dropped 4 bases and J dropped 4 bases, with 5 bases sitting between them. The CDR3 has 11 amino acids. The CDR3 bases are TGTGCTAGTGGTTGGGCTTACGAGCAGTACTTC. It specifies CASGWAYEQYF.

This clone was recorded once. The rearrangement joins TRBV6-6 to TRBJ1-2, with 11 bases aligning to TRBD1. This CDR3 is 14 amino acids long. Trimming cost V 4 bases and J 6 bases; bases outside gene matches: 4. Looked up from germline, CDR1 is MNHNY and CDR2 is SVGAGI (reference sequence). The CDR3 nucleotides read TGTGCCAGCAGTTGGGACAGGGGGTGGAATGGCTACACCTTC. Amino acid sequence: CASSWDRGWNGYTF.